What follows is one TCR beta chain and its context. The sample originates from a study of blood T cell repertoires in COVID-19. Study summary: Sources were T cells, B-cell-depleted T cells, or PBMCs; the material itself was cDNA or gDNA.

CDR1 is SNHLY and CDR2 is FYNNEI in the germline V gene. V gave up 6 bases and J gave up 1 base, with 19 bases separating them. This CDR3 has 17 residues. Data came from immunoSEQ multiplex PCR; TCRdb stores just in-frame clones and leaves some out. Here the sample spans around 200,000 clones, about 85% being singletons. The source of this sequence is a man aged 35 to 55 who had recovered from COVID-19. The V call is TRBV2, the J call TRBJ2-1; weak D call: TRBD2 (6 bases). Sequencing input: PBMCs or T cells enriched from blood (not recorded which). The CDR3 DNA is TGTGCCAGCAGGCCTCAGGTAGCGGTGAAGTCCTACAATGAGCAGTTCTTC. Its translation: CASRPQVAVKSYNEQFF.